The 23 T cell receptor beta chains below all came from one sample that was sequenced in a study of cytomegalovirus exposure and HLA in healthy donors. The PCR made use of 60 Vbeta and 13 Jbeta primers. Method: immunoSEQ multiplex PCR; TCRdb's copy keeps in-frame clones and lacks some. The table lists 85,000 to 120,000 clones, 83% of them singletons. Sequenced input: PBMCs. The origin of the receptors is a middle-aged man in good health and CMV-seronegative.

The chain combines TRBV5-1 with TRBJ2-3, with D tentatively TRBD2 (5 bases). V lost 0 bases and J lost 0, with 8 bases in between. This CDR3 is 15 amino acids long. Germline CDR1 SGHRS, CDR2 YFSETQ. The CDR3, as DNA: TGCGCCAGCAGCTTGGTTACTAGAAGCACAGATACGCAGTATTTT. Translation gives CASSLVTRSTDTQYF.

This CDR3 is CASSLATGGHEQYF. CDR3 in DNA: TGCGCCAGCAGCTTGGCCACAGGGGGTCACGAGCAGTACTTC. The V call is TRBV5-1, the J call TRBJ2-5, with TRBD1 identical over 8 bases. The DNA end favors TRBJ2-7, so the J call may be wrong. CDR3 length: 14 residues. Germline lookup yields CDR1 SGHRS and CDR2 YFSETQ.

The table lists this clone with a count of one. The rearrangement uses TRBV1 and TRBJ2-5; the table gives TRBD1 as D, unverified against the DNA. TRBV1 is reported as a pseudogene. The CDR3 loop spans 16 amino acids. CDR3 nucleotide sequence: TGCACCAGCAGCCACGGAGACAGGGGGCTCGGCGGGACCCAGTACTTC. The encoded protein is CTSSHGDRGLGGTQYF.

This clone was seen a few times. In DNA form, the CDR3 reads TGTGCCAGCAGCTTCCAGACAGTTACCTCTGGAAACACCATATATTTT. Encoded protein: CASSFQTVTSGNTIYF. The chain recombines TRBV5-6 with TRBJ1-3, with D possibly matching TRBD1 (5 bases). CDR1 is SGHDT and CDR2 is YYEEEE in the germline V gene. This CDR3 has 16 amino acids. Trimming took 2 bases from V and 0 from J, leaving 12 bases between them.

J is TRBJ1-4 and V is TRBV6-1; 7 bases match TRBD1. The germline CDR1 and CDR2 sequences are MNHNS and SASEGT. The CDR3 runs 15 residues. After removal of 4 bases from V and 5 bases from J, the junction contained 7 bases not matched to a gene. The CDR3 sequence is CASSVMGTENEKLFF. CDR3 bases: TGTGCCAGCAGTGTTATGGGGACAGAGAATGAAAAACTGTTTTTT.

The chain links TRBV18 to TRBJ1-5; 11 nucleotides agree with TRBD1. In germline, CDR1 is KGHSH, CDR2 LQKENI. The V segment lost 4 bases and the J segment 3 bases; nucleotides outside the gene matches: 2. The CDR3 is 15 amino acids. The CDR3 DNA is TGTGCCAGCTCACGGGACAGGGGGATCAATCAGCCCCAGCATTTT. Amino acid sequence: CASSRDRGINQPQHF.

Concerning this clone: The same CDR3 also results from other DNA sequences found in this sample. The chain uses TRBV10-3 and TRBJ1-2; no reliable D call. The CDR3 covers 13 residues. Germline loops: CDR1 ENHRY, CDR2 SYGVKD. V lost 3 bases to trimming and J lost 4 bases, with 9 bases between them. CDR3: CAISDAGSYGYTF. DNA of the CDR3: TGTGCCATCAGTGATGCAGGTAGCTATGGCTACACCTTC.

This chain joins TRBV4-2 and TRBJ1-5; 7 positions agree with TRBD1. V gave up 4 bases and J gave up 1 base; unmatched junction bases: 7. Germline CDR1 reads LGHNA; CDR2 reads YNFKEQ. CDR3 size: 16 residues. The CDR3 DNA reads as TGTGCCAGCAGCCCCTCAGACAGGGACAGCAATCAGCCCCAGCATTTT. As protein: CASSPSDRDSNQPQHF.

The chain uses TRBV11-2 and TRBJ1-2; D might be TRBD1 (5 bases). This CDR3 is built from 15 residues. The V end lost 1 base, the J end lost 6 bases, and 15 bases lay between the germline ends. The germline CDR1 and CDR2 sequences are SGHAT and FQNNGV. The CDR3 loop is CASSLGAGRGHGYTF. Written as DNA, the CDR3 is TGTGCCAGCAGCTTAGGGGCAGGGCGGGGACATGGCTACACCTTC.

The J gene is TRBJ2-7, the V gene TRBV9; 7 bases agree with TRBD1. The CDR3 is made up of 14 amino acids. J gave up 6 bases and V 0 bases, and 6 bases lay outside the gene matches. CDR1 and CDR2 (germline): SGDLS, YYNGEE. CDR3 sequence: CASSVVGDSFEQYF. DNA of the CDR3: TGTGCCAGCAGCGTAGTGGGGGACAGTTTCGAGCAGTACTTC.

V is TRBV30 and J is TRBJ2-2; TRBD2 matches at 8 bases. CDR3 length equals 16 residues. The trim removed 0 bases at V and 1 base at J, leaving 4 bases unmatched. Looked up from germline, CDR1 is GTSNPN and CDR2 is SVGIG (reference sequence). The CDR3 DNA reads TGTGCCTGGAGTGTATTAGCGGGGCGGAACACCGGGGAGCTGTTTTTT. This gives the protein CAWSVLAGRNTGELFF.

This clone was counted only a few times. The gene calls are TRBV7-6 and TRBJ1-4; D unclear. Germline lookup yields CDR1 SGHVS and CDR2 FNYEAQ. CDR3 size: 15 residues. Trimming took 5 bases from V and 8 from J, leaving 18 bases between them. The CDR3 loop is CASSPNAVLTEKLFF. The DNA for the CDR3 is TGTGCCAGCAGCCCTAACGCCGTATTAACCGAAAAACTGTTTTTT.

In this sample, this clone turned up a few times. As the CDR3 is not closed by the conserved phenylalanine or tryptophan, this likely results from a read error. The DNA is omitted, as the CDR3 cannot be located on it reliably, and the CDR3 follows TCRdb's listing. This sequence joins TRBV21-1 and TRBJ2-7; the D segment call TRBD1 is taken from the table without a DNA check. TRBV21-1 is reported as a pseudogene. The CDR3 region is 13 residues in length, termini included. CDR3 in amino acids: CASSKGSAPQDHY.

The rearrangement links TRBV28 to TRBJ2-7, with unresolved D. V lost 3 bases and J lost 3, with 3 bases in between. Per germline, CDR1 MDHEN and CDR2 SYDVKM. This CDR3 has 11 residues. CDR3 DNA sequence: TGTGCCAGCAGTTTCTTCTACGAGCAGTACTTC. Encoded protein: CASSFFYEQYF.

The CDR3 DNA follows: TGTGCCAGCAGCGCTATTACAGGGGGCAATGAGCAGTTCTTC. Encoded protein: CASSAITGGNEQFF. V is TRBV2 and J is TRBJ2-1, with 8 positions matching TRBD1. V trimming: 6 bases; J trimming: 6 bases; junction bases outside the gene matches: 7. The length of the CDR3 is 14 residues. Germline values: CDR1 SNHLY, CDR2 FYNNEI.

V and J are TRBV10-3 and TRBJ1-4; possibly TRBD1 for D (6 bases). Germline CDR1 is ENHRY and CDR2 is SYGVKD. The CDR3 is 12 amino acids. The V gene lost 10 bases and the J gene lost 4 bases, with 10 bases spanning the gap. The CDR3 sequence is CATGQNNEKLFF. In DNA, the CDR3 is TGTGCCACCGGACAGAATAATGAAAAACTGTTTTTT.

This CDR3 is CASSVGGGVWLYGYTF. The CDR3, as DNA: TGTGCCAGCAGTGTCGGAGGGGGGGTTTGGCTCTATGGCTACACCTTC. This chain connects TRBV6-1 to TRBJ1-2; TRBD1 is a possible D gene (6 bases). Germline V gives CDR1 MNHNS, CDR2 SASEGT. The V and J ends lost 4 bases and 4 bases respectively, with 19 bases between them. The length of the CDR3 is 16 residues.

This chain connects TRBV5-1 to TRBJ2-1, with 8 bases matching TRBD1. The CDR3 sequence is 17 residues long. Trimming removed 4 bases from V and 6 bases from J; junction bases left unmatched: 15. Germline values: CDR1 SGHRS, CDR2 YFSETQ. The CDR3 is CASSRLQGVVQVNEQFF. The DNA for the CDR3 is TGCGCCAGCAGCCGTTTACAGGGGGTAGTTCAAGTCAATGAGCAGTTCTTC.

This chain connects TRBV19 to TRBJ2-7; TRBD1 is a possible D gene (7 bases). The CDR3 covers 12 residues. Looked up from germline, CDR1 is LNHDA and CDR2 is SQIVND (reference sequence). CDR3 in DNA: TGTGCAGCCAGGGGGGACTCCTACGAGCAGTACTTC. This translates into CAARGDSYEQYF.

For the CDR3, the DNA is TGCGCCAGCAGCCAACCGGGACTAGTGGACGAGCAGTACTTC. Its translation is CASSQPGLVDEQYF. This chain connects TRBV4-1 to TRBJ2-5; 8 positions agree with TRBD2. The end of the DNA fits TRBJ2-7 better, so the J call may be wrong. This CDR3 is 14 amino acids long. Germline V gives CDR1 MGHRA, CDR2 YSYEKL.

The chain combines TRBV4-1 with TRBJ1-4; 7 bases match TRBD1. This CDR3 region has 17 residues. With 4 bases clipped from V and 8 bases from J, the junction kept 16 bases outside the gene matches. Germline V CDR1 and CDR2: MGHRA, YSYEKL. The CDR3 DNA sequence: TGCGCCAGCAGCCCTCGGGAGACCGGGTCACAGGGGGAAAAACTGTTTTTT. Translation: CASSPRETGSQGEKLFF.

This sequence joins TRBV6-1 and TRBJ2-7, with TRBD1 matching over 8 bases. Germline values: CDR1 MNHNS, CDR2 SASEGT. This CDR3 has 14 residues. V was clipped by 5 bases and J by 6 bases; unmatched bases: 9. The CDR3 sequence is CASSSRDRQLEQYF. The CDR3 DNA sequence: TGTGCCAGCAGTAGCCGGGACAGGCAGCTCGAGCAGTACTTC.

This chain joins TRBV7-9 and TRBJ1-6; no definite D call. CDR1 is SEHNR, CDR2 FQNEAQ, per germline (reference sequence). Trimming stripped 2 bases from V and 9 bases from J, with 11 bases between. The CDR3 spans 14 residues. This chain's CDR3 is CASSLMSRVSPLHF. CDR3 coding DNA: TGTGCCAGCAGCTTAATGTCTCGGGTTTCACCCCTCCACTTT.